A single sample gave rise to the 2 T cell receptor beta chains below, sequenced in a study of CD8 T cells in Susac syndrome. An input of about 0.45 to 1 ug of RNA was subjected to reverse transcription using random hexamers. From the immunoSEQ multiplex PCR reads, TCRdb called clonotypes with MiXCR, one entry per CDR3 protein. The data show about 200,000 distinct CDR3 sequences, with approximately 95% seen just once and around 0.1% held by the top ten. The sequenced material came from CD4+ T cells from PBMCs. These receptor sequences come from a human donor in good health.

The rearrangement links TRBV15 to TRBJ2-1; tentative D call: TRBD2 (5 bases). Trimming cost V 6 bases and J 1 base, with 7 bases left between them. The CDR3 extends over 13 amino acids. The V gene's germline CDR1 is LNHNV and CDR2 YYDKDF (reference sequence). The CDR3 spells CATRSGSYNEQFF. The CDR3 nucleotides read TGTGCCACCAGGAGCGGTTCCTACAATGAGCAGTTCTTC.

This chain links TRBV18 with TRBJ1-5, with a tentative D call TRBD1 (5 bases). Trimming pared 3 bases from V and 7 bases from J, leaving 13 bases between. The CDR3 is 14 residues long. CDR1 and CDR2 (germline): KGHSH, LQKENI. In DNA form, the CDR3 reads TGTGCCAGCTCACCTGGGGACGGCGGGCAGCCCCAGCATTTT. Translating gives CASSPGDGGQPQHF.